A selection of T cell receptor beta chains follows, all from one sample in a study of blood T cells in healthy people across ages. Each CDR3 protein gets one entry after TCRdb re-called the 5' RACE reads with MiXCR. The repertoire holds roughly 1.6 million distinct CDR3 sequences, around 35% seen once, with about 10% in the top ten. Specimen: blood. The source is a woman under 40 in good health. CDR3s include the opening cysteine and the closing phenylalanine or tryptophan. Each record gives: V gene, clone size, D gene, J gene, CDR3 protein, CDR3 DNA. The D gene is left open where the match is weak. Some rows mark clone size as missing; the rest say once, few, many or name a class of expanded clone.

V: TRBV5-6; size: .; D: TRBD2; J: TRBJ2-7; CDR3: CASSLLSGTTYEQYF; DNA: TGTGCCAGCAGCCTCCTAAGCGGGACCACCTACGAGCAGTACTTC
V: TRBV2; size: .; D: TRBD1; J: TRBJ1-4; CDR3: CASARDSNEKLFF; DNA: TGTGCCAGCGCCCGGGACAGTAATGAAAAACTGTTTTTT
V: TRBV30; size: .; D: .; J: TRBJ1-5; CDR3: CAWSSRGDQPQHF; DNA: TGTGCCTGGAGTTCTCGGGGCGACCAGCCCCAGCATTTT
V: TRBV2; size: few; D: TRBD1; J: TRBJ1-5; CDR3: CASSQGAFGQPQHF; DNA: TGTGCCAGCAGTCAGGGGGCGTTTGGTCAGCCCCAGCATTTT
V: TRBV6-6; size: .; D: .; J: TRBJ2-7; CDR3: CASSYTGSNEQYF; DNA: TGTGCCAGCAGTTATACAGGGTCGAACGAGCAGTACTTC
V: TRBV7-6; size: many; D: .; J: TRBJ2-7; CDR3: CASSSTGALNSYEQYF; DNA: TGTGCCAGCAGCTCCACAGGTGCCCTTAACTCCTACGAGCAGTACTTC
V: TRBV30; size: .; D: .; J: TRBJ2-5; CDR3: CAWSANYKESQYF; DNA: TGTGCCTGGAGTGCGAATTACAAAGAGTCCCAGTACTTC
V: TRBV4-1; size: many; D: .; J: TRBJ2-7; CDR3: CASSPPRAEQYF; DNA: TGCGCCAGCAGCCCCCCGCGGGCCGAGCAGTACTTC
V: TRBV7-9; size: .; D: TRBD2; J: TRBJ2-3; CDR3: CASSPQAGVMTQYF; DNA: TGTGCCAGCAGCCCGCAAGCGGGAGTTATGACGCAGTATTTT
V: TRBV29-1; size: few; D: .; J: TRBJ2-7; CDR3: CSVESDGSSYEQYF; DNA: TGCAGCGTTGAAAGCGACGGGAGTAGCTACGAGCAGTACTTC
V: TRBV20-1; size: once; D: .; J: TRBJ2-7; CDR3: CSARDSRGVFYEQYF; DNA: TGCAGTGCTAGAGATAGCCGCGGTGTATTCTACGAGCAGTACTTC
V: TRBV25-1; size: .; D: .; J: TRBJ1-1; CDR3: CASSATDLNTEAFF; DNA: TGTGCCAGCAGTGCGACGGACCTGAACACTGAGGCTTTCTTT
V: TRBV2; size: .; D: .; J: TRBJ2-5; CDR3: CASKYLSGHQGTQYF; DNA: TGTGCCAGCAAGTACTTATCCGGACACCAAGGGACCCAGTACTTC
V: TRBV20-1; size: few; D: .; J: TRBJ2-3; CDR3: CSARQRPTDTQYF; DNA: TGCAGTGCTAGACAGCGCCCCACAGATACGCAGTATTTT
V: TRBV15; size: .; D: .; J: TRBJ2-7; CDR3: CATSRGDEVYEQYF; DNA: TGTGCCACCAGCAGAGGGGATGAAGTTTACGAGCAGTACTTC
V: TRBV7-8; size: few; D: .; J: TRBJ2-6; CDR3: CASSLAMEQYRANVLTF; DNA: TGTGCCAGCAGCTTAGCGATGGAGCAATACAGGGCCAACGTCCTGACTTTC
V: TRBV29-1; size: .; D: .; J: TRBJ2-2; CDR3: CSVAQARGAGELFF; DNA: TGCAGCGTTGCACAAGCACGAGGGGCCGGGGAGCTGTTTTTT
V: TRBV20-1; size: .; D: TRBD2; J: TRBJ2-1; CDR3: CSAREPRSGRANEQFF; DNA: TGCAGTGCTAGAGAGCCCCGGAGCGGGAGGGCCAATGAGCAGTTCTTC
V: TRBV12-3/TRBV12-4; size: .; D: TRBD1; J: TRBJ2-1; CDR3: CASSSDQDRRNEQFF; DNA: TGTGCCAGCAGTTCTGACCAGGACAGGAGGAATGAGCAGTTCTTC
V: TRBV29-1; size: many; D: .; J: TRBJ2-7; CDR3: CSVEVDRGDEQYF; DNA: TGCAGCGTTGAGGTGGACCGAGGCGACGAGCAGTACTTC
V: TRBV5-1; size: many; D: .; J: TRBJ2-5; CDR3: CASSLDGGPETQYF; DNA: TGTGCCAGCAGCTTAGACGGGGGCCCAGAGACCCAGTACTTC
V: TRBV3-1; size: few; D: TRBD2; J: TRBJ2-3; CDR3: CASSQELAGAGDTQYF; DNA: TGTGCCAGCAGCCAAGAACTAGCGGGAGCAGGCGATACGCAGTATTTT
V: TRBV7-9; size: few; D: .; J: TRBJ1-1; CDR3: CASSPFVANTEAFF; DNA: TGTGCCAGCAGCCCATTCGTGGCGAACACTGAAGCTTTCTTT
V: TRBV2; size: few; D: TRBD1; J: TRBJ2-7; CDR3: CASRGDSLHEQYF; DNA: TGTGCCAGCAGGGGGGACAGTTTGCACGAGCAGTACTTC
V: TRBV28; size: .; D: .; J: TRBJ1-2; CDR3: CASSPLGMGANYGYTF; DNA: TGTGCCAGCAGCCCCCTAGGGATGGGAGCTAACTATGGCTACACCTTC
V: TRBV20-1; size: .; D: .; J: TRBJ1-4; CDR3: CSAIGHFSNEKLFF; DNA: TGCAGTGCTATCGGACACTTTTCTAATGAAAAACTGTTTTTT
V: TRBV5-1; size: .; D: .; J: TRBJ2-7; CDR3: CASSLAPAVETYEQYF; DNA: TGCGCCAGCAGCTTGGCCCCAGCGGTTGAGACCTACGAGCAGTACTTC
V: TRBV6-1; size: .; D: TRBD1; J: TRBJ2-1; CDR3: CASSERDRGRDEQFF; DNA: TGTGCCAGCAGTGAGCGGGACAGGGGGAGGGATGAGCAGTTCTTC
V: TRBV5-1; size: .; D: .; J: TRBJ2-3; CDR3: CASRSRGDTGIDTQYF; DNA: TGCGCCAGCAGAAGTCGCGGGGACACCGGAATTGACACGCAGTATTTT
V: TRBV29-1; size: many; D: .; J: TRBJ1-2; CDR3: CSVDGDDVYGYTF; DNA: TGCAGCGTTGACGGGGATGATGTCTATGGCTACACCTTC
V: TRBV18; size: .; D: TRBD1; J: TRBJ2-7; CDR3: CASSPLWDRGHEQYF; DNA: TGTGCCAGCTCACCACTTTGGGACAGGGGCCACGAGCAGTACTTC
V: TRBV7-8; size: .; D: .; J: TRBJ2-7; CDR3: CASSFGPILRTYEQYF; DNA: TGTGCCAGCAGCTTTGGACCAATCTTGCGTACCTACGAGCAGTACTTC
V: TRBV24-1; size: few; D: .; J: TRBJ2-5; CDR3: CATSVLSKETQYF; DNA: TGTGCCACCAGTGTCCTCAGCAAAGAGACCCAGTACTTC
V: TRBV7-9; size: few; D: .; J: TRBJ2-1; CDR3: CALRGDPTYNEQFF; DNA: TGTGCCTTACGCGGGGACCCTACCTACAATGAGCAGTTCTTC
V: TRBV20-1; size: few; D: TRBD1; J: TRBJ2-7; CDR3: CSAPGQKSNEQYF; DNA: TGCAGTGCCCCGGGACAGAAGAGCAACGAGCAGTACTTC
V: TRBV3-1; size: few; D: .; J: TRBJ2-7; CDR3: CASSPSLGRNEQYF; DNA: TGTGCCAGCAGCCCATCCCTCGGACGAAACGAGCAGTACTTC
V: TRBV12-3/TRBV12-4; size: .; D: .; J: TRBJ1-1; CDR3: CASSLTGIRTEAFF; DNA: TGTGCCAGCAGTTTAACTGGGATAAGGACTGAAGCTTTCTTT
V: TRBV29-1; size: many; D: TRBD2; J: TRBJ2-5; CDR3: CSVEDRGVQETQYF; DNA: TGCAGCGTTGAAGATCGGGGGGTCCAAGAGACCCAGTACTTC
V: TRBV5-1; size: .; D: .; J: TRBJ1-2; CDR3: CASSLVVGGGDYGYTF; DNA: TGCGCCAGCAGCTTGGTAGTCGGGGGAGGTGACTATGGCTACACCTTC
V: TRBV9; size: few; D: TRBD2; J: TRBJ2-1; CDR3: CASSVVGTSGRNEQFF; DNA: TGTGCCAGCAGCGTAGTAGGGACTAGCGGGAGGAATGAGCAGTTCTTC
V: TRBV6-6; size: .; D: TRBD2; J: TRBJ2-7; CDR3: CASSYKAGASLHEQYF; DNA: TGTGCCAGCAGTTACAAAGCGGGAGCTTCGTTGCACGAGCAGTACTTC
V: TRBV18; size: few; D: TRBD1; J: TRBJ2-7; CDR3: CASSPSTGGSEQYF; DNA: TGTGCCAGCTCGCCTTCGACAGGGGGGAGCGAGCAGTACTTC
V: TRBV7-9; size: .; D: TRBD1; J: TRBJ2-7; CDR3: CASGGPGQGANEQYF; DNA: TGTGCCAGCGGAGGACCGGGACAGGGGGCGAACGAGCAGTACTTC
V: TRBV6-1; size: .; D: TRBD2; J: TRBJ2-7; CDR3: CASSEARLLAGDSPYEQYF; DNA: TGTGCCAGCAGTGAAGCCCGCCTACTAGCGGGAGATTCCCCCTACGAGCAGTACTTC
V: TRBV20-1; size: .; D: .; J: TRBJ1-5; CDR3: CSARDGSFHQPQHF; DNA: TGCAGTGCTAGAGATGGGAGTTTCCATCAGCCCCAGCATTTT
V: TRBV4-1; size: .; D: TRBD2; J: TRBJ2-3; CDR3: CASSQLAGGGPQYF; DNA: TGCGCCAGCAGCCAACTAGCGGGAGGCGGCCCGCAGTATTTT
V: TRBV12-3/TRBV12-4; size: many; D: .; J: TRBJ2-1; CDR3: CASSLASGGESAQFF; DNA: TGTGCCAGCAGTTTAGCCTCCGGAGGGGAATCAGCGCAGTTCTTC
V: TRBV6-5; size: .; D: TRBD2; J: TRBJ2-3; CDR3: CASMLAGRSRTDTQYF; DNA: TGTGCCAGCATGTTAGCGGGGCGCTCGCGCACAGATACGCAGTATTTT
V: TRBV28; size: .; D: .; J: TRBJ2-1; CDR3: CASSPVLREVDEQFF; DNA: TGTGCCAGCAGCCCTGTGTTGCGGGAAGTCGATGAGCAGTTCTTC